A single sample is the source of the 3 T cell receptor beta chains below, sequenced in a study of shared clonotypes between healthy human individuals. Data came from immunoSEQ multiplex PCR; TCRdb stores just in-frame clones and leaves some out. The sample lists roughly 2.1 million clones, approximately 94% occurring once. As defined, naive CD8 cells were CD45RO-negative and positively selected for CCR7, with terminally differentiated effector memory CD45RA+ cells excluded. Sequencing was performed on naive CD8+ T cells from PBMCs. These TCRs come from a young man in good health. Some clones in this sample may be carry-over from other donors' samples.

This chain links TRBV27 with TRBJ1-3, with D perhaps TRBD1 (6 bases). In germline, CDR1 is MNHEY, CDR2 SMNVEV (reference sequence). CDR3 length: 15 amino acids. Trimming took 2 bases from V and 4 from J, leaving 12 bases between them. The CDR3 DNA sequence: TGTGCCAGCAGTTTACGGGGGGCGCAAGGAAACACCATATATTTT. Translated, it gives CASSLRGAQGNTIYF.

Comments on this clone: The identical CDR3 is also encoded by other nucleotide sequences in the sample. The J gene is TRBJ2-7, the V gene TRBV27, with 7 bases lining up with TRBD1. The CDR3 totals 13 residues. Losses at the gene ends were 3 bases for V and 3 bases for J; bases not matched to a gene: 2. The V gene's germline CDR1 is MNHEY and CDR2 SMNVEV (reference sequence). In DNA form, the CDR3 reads TGTGCCAGCAGTTTGACAGGGTTCTACGAGCAGTACTTC. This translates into CASSLTGFYEQYF.

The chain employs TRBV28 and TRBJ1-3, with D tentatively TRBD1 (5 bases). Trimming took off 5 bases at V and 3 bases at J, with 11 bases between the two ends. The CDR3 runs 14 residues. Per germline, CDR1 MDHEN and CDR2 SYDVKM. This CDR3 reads CASSPPGVGNTIYF. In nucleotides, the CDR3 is TGTGCCAGCAGTCCGCCGGGGGTTGGAAACACCATATATTTT.